What follows describes a single T cell receptor (beta chain). No antigen is known for it. This record comes from a study of cytomegalovirus exposure and HLA in healthy donors. Despite likely unrecorded immune exposures, the donors were nominally healthy at the time of sampling. This PCR relied on a set of 60 Vbeta primers and 13 Jbeta primers. The repertoire was sequenced with immunoSEQ multiplex PCR; TCRdb's copy has only in-frame clones and lacks some. The sample has about 120,000 clones, and its top ten clones hold about 6.8%. CDR3 length: 16 amino acids. CDR1 is MNHNS and CDR2 is SASEGT in the germline V gene. The V and J ends lost 2 bases and 3 bases respectively, with 17 bases between them. Findings of the study overall: Common viral pathogens were later found to be apparently linked to several of the most significant clusters.

The source material was PBMCs. The sequence derives from a man aged 35-49 years in good health and CMV-seropositive. This chain connects TRBV6-1 to TRBJ2-7, with a weak D call TRBD1 (7 bases). The CDR3 DNA reads TGTGCCAGCAGTGAAAGACAGGGCTGGGGGGTCTACGAGCAGTACTTC. As protein: CASSERQGWGVYEQYF.